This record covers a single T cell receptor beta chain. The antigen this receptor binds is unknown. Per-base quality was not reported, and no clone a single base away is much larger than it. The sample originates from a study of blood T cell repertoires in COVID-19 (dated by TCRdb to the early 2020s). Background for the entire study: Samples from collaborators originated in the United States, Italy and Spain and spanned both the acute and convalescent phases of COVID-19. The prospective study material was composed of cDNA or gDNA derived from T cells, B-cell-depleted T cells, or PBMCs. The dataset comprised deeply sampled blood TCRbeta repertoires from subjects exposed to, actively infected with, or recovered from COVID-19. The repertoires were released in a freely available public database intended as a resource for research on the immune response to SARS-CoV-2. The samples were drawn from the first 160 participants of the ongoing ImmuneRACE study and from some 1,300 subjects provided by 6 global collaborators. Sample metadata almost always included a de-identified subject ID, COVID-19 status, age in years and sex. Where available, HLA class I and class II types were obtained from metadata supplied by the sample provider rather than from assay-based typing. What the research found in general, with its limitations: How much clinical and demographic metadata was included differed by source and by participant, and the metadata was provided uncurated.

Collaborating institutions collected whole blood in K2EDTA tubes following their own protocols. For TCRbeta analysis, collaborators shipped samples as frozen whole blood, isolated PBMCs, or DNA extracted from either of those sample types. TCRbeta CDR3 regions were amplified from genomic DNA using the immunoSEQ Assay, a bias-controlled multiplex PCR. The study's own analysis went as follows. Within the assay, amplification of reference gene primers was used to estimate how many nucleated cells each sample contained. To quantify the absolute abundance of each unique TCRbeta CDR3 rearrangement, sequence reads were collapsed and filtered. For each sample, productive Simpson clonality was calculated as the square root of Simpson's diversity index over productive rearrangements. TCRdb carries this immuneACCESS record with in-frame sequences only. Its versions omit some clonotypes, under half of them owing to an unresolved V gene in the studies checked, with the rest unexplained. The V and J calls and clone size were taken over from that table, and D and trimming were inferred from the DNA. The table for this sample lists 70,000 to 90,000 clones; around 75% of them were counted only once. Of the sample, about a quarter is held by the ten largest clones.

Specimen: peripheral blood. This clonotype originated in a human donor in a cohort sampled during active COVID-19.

The CDR3 here reads CASSQGLRDTQYF. Read as DNA, the sequence is TGCGCCAGCAGCCAAGGCCTTAGAGATACGCAGTATTTT. The V gene is TRBV4-3 and the J gene is TRBJ2-3; no D gene call is confident. Including cysteine and phenylalanine, the CDR3 has 13 amino acids. Only the CDR3 part of the read is kept: 39 bases, read in frame from the first base. CDR1 LGHNA and CDR2 YSLEER are derived from the germline V gene. The junction shows trimming of 1 base on V and 5 bases on J, plus 7 bases between the germline ends.